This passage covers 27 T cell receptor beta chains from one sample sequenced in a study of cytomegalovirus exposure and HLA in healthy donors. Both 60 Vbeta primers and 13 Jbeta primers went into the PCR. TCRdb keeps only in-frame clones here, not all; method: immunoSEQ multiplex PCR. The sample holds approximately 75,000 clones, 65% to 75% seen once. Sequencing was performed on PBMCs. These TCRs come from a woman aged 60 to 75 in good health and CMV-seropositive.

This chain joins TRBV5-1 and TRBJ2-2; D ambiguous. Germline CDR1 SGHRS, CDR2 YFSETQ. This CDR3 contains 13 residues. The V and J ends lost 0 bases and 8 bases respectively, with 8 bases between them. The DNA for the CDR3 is TGCGCCAGCAGCTTGGATGTTACTGGGGAGCTGTTTTTT. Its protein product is CASSLDVTGELFF.

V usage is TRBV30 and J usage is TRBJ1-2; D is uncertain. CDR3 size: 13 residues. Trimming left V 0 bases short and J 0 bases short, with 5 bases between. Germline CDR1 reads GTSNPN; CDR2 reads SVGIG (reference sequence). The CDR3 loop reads CAWSVETNYGYTF. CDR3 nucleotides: TGTGCCTGGAGTGTAGAGACTAACTATGGCTACACCTTC.

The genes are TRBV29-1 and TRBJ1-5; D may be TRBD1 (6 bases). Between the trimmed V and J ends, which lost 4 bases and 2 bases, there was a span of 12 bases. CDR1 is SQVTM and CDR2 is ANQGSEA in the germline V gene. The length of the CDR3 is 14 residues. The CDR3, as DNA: TGCAGCGTTGTTGGGGACACCGGCAATCAGCCCCAGCATTTT. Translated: CSVVGDTGNQPQHF.

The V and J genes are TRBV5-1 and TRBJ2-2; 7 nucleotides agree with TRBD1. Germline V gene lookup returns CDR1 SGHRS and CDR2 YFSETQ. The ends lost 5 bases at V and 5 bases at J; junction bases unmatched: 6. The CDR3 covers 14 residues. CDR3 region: CASSSTGSTGELFF. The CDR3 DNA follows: TGCGCCAGCAGTTCGACAGGGTCGACCGGGGAGCTGTTTTTT.

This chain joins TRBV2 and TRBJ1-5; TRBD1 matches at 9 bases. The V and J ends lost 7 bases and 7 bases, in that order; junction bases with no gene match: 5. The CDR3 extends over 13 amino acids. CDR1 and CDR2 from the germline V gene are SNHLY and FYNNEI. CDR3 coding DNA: TGTGCCAGCAATACAGGGGGCCGACAGCCCCAGCATTTT. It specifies CASNTGGRQPQHF.

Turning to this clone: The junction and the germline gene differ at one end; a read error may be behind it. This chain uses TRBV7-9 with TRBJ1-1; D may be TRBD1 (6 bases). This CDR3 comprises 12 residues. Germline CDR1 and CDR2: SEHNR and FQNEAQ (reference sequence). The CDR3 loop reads CSSSFRTAEAFF. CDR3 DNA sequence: TGTTCCAGCAGCTTCCGGACAGCTGAAGCTTTCTTT.

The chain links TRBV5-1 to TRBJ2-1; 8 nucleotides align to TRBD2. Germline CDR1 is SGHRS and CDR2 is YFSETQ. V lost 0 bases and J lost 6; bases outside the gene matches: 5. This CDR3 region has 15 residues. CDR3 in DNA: TGCGCCAGCAGCTTGGCGGGGGGGCATAGCAATGAGCAGTTCTTC. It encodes CASSLAGGHSNEQFF.

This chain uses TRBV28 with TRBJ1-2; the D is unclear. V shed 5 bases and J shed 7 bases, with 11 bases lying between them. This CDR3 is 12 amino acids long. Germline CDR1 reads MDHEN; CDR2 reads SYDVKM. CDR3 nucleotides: TGTGCCAGCAGTGTCCGACACCTTGGCTACACCTTC. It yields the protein CASSVRHLGYTF.

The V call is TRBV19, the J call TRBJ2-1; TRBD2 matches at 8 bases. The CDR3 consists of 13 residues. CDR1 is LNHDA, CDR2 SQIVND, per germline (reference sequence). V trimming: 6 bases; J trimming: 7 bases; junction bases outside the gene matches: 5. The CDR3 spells CASRGLDLNEQFF. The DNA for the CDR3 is TGTGCCAGTAGGGGACTAGACCTAAATGAGCAGTTCTTC.

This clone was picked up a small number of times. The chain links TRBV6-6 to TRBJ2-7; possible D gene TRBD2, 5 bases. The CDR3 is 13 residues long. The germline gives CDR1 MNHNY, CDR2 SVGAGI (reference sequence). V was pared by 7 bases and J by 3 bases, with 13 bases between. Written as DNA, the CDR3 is TGTGCCAGCACCCTAAGCCGGGACTACGAGCAGTACTTC. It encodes CASTLSRDYEQYF.

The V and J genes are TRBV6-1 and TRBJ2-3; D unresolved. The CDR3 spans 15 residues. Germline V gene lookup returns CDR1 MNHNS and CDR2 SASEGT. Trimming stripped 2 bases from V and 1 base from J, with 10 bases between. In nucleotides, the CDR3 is TGTGCCAGCAGTGAAACCAGTCTTGGCACAGATACGCAGTATTTT. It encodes CASSETSLGTDTQYF.

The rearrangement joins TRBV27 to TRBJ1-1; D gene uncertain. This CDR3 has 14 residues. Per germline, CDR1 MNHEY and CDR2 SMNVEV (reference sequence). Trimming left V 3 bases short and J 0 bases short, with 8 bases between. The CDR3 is CASSFLPLNTEAFF. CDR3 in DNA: TGTGCCAGCAGTTTCCTCCCCTTGAACACTGAAGCTTTCTTT.

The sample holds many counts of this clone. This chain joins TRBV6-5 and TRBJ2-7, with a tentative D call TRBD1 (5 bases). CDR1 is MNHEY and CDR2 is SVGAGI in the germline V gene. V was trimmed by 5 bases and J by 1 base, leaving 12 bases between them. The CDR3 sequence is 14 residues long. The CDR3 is CASSHGQGSYEQYF. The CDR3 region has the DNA TGTGCCAGCAGTCATGGACAAGGGTCCTACGAGCAGTACTTC.

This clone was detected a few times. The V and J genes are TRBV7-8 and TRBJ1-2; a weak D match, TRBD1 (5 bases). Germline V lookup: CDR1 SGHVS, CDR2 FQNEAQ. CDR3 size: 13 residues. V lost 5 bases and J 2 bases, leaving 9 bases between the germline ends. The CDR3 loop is CASSNDRNYGYTF. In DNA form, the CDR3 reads TGTGCCAGCAGCAACGACAGAAACTATGGCTACACCTTC.

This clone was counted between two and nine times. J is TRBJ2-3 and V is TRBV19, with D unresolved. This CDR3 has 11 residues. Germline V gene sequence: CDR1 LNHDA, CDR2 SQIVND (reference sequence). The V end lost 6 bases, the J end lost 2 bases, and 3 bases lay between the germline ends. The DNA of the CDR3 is TGTGCCAGTAGCTTCACAGATACGCAGTATTTT. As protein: CASSFTDTQYF. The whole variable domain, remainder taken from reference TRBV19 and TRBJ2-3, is DGGITQSPKYLFRKEGQNVTLSCEQNLNHDAMYWYRQDPGQGLRLIYYSQIVNDFQKGDIAEGYSVSREKKESFPLTVTSAQKNPTAFYLCASSFTDTQYFGPGTRLTVL.

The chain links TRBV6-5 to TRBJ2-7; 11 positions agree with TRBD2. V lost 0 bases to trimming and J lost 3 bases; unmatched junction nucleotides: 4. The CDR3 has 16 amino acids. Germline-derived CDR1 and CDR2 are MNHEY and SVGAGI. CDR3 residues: CASSYSTSGAFYEQYF. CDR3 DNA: TGTGCCAGCAGTTACTCGACTAGCGGGGCCTTCTACGAGCAGTACTTC.

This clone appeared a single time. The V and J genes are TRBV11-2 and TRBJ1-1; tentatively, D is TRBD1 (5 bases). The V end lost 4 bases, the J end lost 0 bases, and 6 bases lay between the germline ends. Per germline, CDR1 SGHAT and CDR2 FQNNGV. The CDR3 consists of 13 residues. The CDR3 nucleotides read TGTGCCAGCAGCTCGACAGTGAACACTGAAGCTTTCTTT. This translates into CASSSTVNTEAFF.

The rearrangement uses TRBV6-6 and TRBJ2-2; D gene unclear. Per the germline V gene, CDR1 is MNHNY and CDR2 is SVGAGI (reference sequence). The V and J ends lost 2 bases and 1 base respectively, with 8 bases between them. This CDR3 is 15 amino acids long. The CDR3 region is CASSYPTQNTGELFF. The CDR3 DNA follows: TGTGCCAGCAGTTACCCGACTCAGAACACCGGGGAGCTGTTTTTT.

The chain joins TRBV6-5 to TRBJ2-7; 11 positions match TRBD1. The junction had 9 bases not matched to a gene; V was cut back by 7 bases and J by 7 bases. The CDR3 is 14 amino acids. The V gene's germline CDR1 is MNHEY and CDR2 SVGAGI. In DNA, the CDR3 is TGTGCCAGCACCCGGACAGGGGGCGCGGGAGAGCAGTACTTC. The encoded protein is CASTRTGGAGEQYF.

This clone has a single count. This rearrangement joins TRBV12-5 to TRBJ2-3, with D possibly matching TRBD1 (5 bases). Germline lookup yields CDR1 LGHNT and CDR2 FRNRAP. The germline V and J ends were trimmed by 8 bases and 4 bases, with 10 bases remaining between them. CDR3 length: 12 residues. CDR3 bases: TGTGCTAGTCGCAGGGTCCCAGATACGCAGTATTTT. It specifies CASRRVPDTQYF.

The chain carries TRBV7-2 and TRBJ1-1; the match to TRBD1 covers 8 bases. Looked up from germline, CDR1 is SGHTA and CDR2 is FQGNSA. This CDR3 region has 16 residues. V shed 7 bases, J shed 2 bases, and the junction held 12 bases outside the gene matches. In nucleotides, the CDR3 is TGTGCCAGCACCCTCTTCGGACAGGGTCGCAACACTGAAGCTTTCTTT. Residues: CASTLFGQGRNTEAFF. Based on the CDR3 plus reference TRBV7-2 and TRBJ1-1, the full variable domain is GAGVSQSPSNKVTEKGKDVELRCDPISGHTALYWYRQSLGQGLEFLIYFQGNSAPDKSGLPSDRFSAERTGGSVSTLTIQRTQQEDSAVYLCASTLFGQGRNTEAFFGQGTRLTVV.

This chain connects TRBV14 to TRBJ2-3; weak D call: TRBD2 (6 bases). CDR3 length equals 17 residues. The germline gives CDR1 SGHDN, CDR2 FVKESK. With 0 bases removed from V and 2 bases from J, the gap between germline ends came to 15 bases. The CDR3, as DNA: TGTGCCAGCAGCCAAGAATTTCGGCGGGGAGCCACAGATACGCAGTATTTT. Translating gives CASSQEFRRGATDTQYF.

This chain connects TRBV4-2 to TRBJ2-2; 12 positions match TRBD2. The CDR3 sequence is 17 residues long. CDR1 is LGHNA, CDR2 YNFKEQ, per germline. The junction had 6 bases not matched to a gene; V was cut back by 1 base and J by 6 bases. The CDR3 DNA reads TGTGCCAGCAGCCAAGCTAGCGGGGGGGCCGTGGCCGGGGAGCTGTTTTTT. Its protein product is CASSQASGGAVAGELFF.

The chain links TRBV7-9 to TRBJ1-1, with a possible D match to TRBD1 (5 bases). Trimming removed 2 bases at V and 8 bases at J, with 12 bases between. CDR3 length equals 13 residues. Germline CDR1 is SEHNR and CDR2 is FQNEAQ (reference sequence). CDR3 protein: CASSLRTGNEAFF. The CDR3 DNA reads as TGTGCCAGCAGCTTAAGAACAGGTAACGAAGCTTTCTTT. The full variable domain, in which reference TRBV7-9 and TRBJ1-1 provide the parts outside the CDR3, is DTGVSQNPRHKITKRGQNVTFRCDPISEHNRLYWYRQTLGQGPEFLTYFQNEAQLEKSRLLSDRFSAERPKGSFSTLEIQRTEQGDSAMYLCASSLRTGNEAFFGQGTRLTVV.

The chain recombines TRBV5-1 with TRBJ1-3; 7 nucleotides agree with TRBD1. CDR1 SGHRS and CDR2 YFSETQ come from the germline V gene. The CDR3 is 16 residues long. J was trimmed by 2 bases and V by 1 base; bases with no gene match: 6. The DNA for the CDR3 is TGCGCCAGCAGCTTGAAGGGGGCCGGGACTGGAAACACCATATATTTT. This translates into CASSLKGAGTGNTIYF.

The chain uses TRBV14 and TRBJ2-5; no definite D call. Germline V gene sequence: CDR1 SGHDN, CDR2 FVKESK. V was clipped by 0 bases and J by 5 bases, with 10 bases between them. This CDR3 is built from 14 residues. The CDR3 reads CASSQDSSRETQYF. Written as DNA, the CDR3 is TGTGCCAGCAGCCAAGACTCATCCCGGGAGACCCAGTACTTC.

In DNA form, the CDR3 reads TGTGCCTGGAGTTTGACAGGGGCAGATCAGCCCCAGCATTTT. Amino acids: CAWSLTGADQPQHF. The chain couples TRBV30 to TRBJ1-5, with TRBD1 identical over 8 bases. This CDR3 has 14 amino acids. Trimming cost V 2 bases and J 5 bases; bases outside gene matches: 5. Germline V gene data show CDR1 as GTSNPN and CDR2 as SVGIG (reference sequence).